Below, 12 T cell receptor beta chains from the same sample are listed, as sequenced in a study of cytomegalovirus exposure and HLA in healthy donors. The PCR contained 60 Vbeta and 13 Jbeta primers. This table comes from immunoSEQ multiplex PCR, and its TCRdb copy is limited to in-frame clones, with some not included. The sample carries 100,000 to 150,000 clones, around 77% recorded once. The source material was PBMCs. The receptor source for this set is a male donor in good health and CMV-seropositive.

The rearrangement joins TRBV11-2 to TRBJ2-1; perhaps TRBD2 as D (7 bases). The germline V and J ends were trimmed by 1 base and 5 bases, with 12 bases remaining between them. CDR3 length equals 15 residues. Germline assignment: CDR1 SGHAT and CDR2 FQNNGV. The CDR3 bases are TGTGCCAGCAGCTTAGTTGGGGGGGCGAACAATGAGCAGTTCTTC. Translation: CASSLVGGANNEQFF.

This clone has more than one count but fewer than ten. J is TRBJ2-7 and V is TRBV27, with D unclear. V dropped 10 bases and J dropped 3 bases, with 10 bases sitting between them. The CDR3 has 11 residues. Per the germline V gene, CDR1 is MNHEY and CDR2 is SMNVEV (reference sequence). The CDR3 sequence is CATTRVYEQYF. In DNA form, the CDR3 reads TGTGCCACCACTCGCGTCTACGAGCAGTACTTC.

The chain is built from TRBV5-8 and TRBJ2-6, with TRBD2 as a possible D gene (5 bases). The CDR3 has 15 residues. Trimming left V 0 bases short and J 4 bases short, with 8 bases between. Germline CDR1 is SGHTS and CDR2 is YDEGEE. In DNA form, the CDR3 reads TGTGCCAGCAGCTTGGGACTACTGGGGGCCAACGTCCTGACTTTC. It codes for CASSLGLLGANVLTF.

The chain links TRBV5-4 to TRBJ2-1; TRBD2 matches at 14 bases. The CDR3 length is 15 residues. Germline CDR1 and CDR2: SGHNT and YYREEE (reference sequence). With V trimmed by 6 bases and J by 7 bases, 6 bases remained unmatched. The chain's CDR3 is CASTSGTSGRNEQFF. As DNA, the CDR3 is TGTGCCAGCACCTCCGGGACTAGCGGGAGAAATGAGCAGTTCTTC.

V usage is TRBV9 and J usage is TRBJ2-2; 7 nucleotides line up with TRBD1. The germline V gene has CDR1 SGDLS and CDR2 YYNGEE. V gave up 6 bases and J gave up 2 bases; unmatched junction bases: 10. The length of the CDR3 is 16 residues. CDR3 sequence (DNA): TGTGCCAGCACCGAGCTGGGACAGAGTAACACCGGGGAGCTGTTTTTT. Translation: CASTELGQSNTGELFF.

This clone showed up just a few times. This chain joins TRBV12-5 and TRBJ2-3; the match to TRBD2 covers 16 bases. Germline CDR1 LGHNT, CDR2 FRNRAP. J was trimmed by 4 bases and V by 4 bases; bases with no gene match: 5. This CDR3 comprises 17 residues. The CDR3 DNA reads as TGTGCTAGTGGTTCAGGGACTAGCGGGGGGGCGGCAGATACGCAGTATTTT. This translates into CASGSGTSGGAADTQYF.

The table lists this clone with a few counts. The gene calls are TRBV6-4 and TRBJ2-2; D gene ambiguous. The CDR3 is made up of 15 amino acids. Per germline, CDR1 MRHNA and CDR2 SNTAGT. V lost 2 bases and J lost 0, with 7 bases in between. CDR3: CASSDGDSNTGELFF. The DNA of the CDR3 is TGTGCCAGCAGTGACGGCGACTCGAACACCGGGGAGCTGTTTTTT.

The chain employs TRBV19 and TRBJ1-5; TRBD1 matches 7 bases. Germline CDR1 is LNHDA and CDR2 is SQIVND (reference sequence). CDR3 length: 15 residues. V was clipped by 7 bases and J by 3 bases; unmatched bases: 9. CDR3 amino acids: CASILRQGTNQPQHF. In DNA, the CDR3 is TGTGCCAGTATCCTACGACAGGGTACCAATCAGCCCCAGCATTTT.

The chain is built from TRBV9 and TRBJ2-6, with 7 bases matching TRBD1. With 0 bases clipped from V and 2 bases from J, the junction kept 8 bases outside the gene matches. CDR1 is SGDLS, CDR2 YYNGEE, per germline. This CDR3 region has 18 residues. The CDR3 reads CASSVAPNTGAGANVLTF. The CDR3 region has the DNA TGTGCCAGCAGCGTAGCCCCGAACACAGGGGCTGGGGCCAACGTCCTGACTTTC.

The CDR3 bases are TGTGCCAGCAGCTTCGAGAATGAGCAGTTCTTC. Amino acid sequence: CASSFENEQFF. The chain combines TRBV5-4 with TRBJ2-1; no clear D gene. Per the germline V gene, CDR1 is SGHNT and CDR2 is YYREEE (reference sequence). This CDR3 comprises 11 residues. V gave up 2 bases and J gave up 7 bases, with 4 bases separating them.

The V and J genes are TRBV6-5 and TRBJ2-5, with 12 bases fitting TRBD2. Germline loops: CDR1 MNHEY, CDR2 SVGAGI. Trimming removed 6 bases from V and 7 bases from J; junction bases left unmatched: 9. There are 15 residues in the CDR3. The CDR3 loop is CASRASGGATATQYF. CDR3 sequence (DNA): TGTGCCAGCAGAGCTAGCGGGGGGGCCACGGCGACCCAGTACTTC.

The V call is TRBV23-1, the J call TRBJ1-1; 9 bases match TRBD1. TRBV23-1 is an open reading frame whose function is uncertain. J lost 4 bases, V lost 3 bases, and 6 bases had no gene match. The CDR3 covers 15 residues. Here the CDR3 reads CASSHPGTGTTEAFF. The CDR3 DNA follows: TGCGCCAGCAGTCACCCCGGGACAGGGACCACTGAAGCTTTCTTT.